The present TCR beta chain was sequenced within a study of shared clonotypes between healthy human individuals. Study as a whole: Serving as donors were a couple of women and three men, whose ages spanned 18 to 49. For every donor, three CD4 naive, three CD4 memory, two CD8 naive and one CD8 memory plates were used.

Only one count was recorded for this clone. V dropped 4 bases and J dropped 2; count of bases not matched to a gene: 5. The CDR3 is 16 residues long. The V gene's germline CDR1 is SGHRS and CDR2 YFSETQ. It was at deep level that the assay was run. An approximately 220 ng quantity of DNA, about 30,000 T cell genomes, went into the sorted-subset replicate PCRs. Generated by immunoSEQ multiplex PCR, the TCRdb table keeps only in-frame clones and is missing some. The sample yields about 1.1 million clones, approximately 80% seen once. The chain couples TRBV5-1 to TRBJ2-6, with 8 bases matching TRBD1. The TCR comes from a man younger than 35 in good health. Some clones in this sample may be carry-over from other donors' samples. The sequencing input was memory CD4+ T cells from PBMCs. Subset: CD45RA-negative fraction. CDR3 amino acids: CASSKDRVTGANVLTF. CDR3 sequence (DNA): TGCGCCAGCAGCAAGGACAGGGTGACTGGGGCCAACGTCCTGACTTTC.